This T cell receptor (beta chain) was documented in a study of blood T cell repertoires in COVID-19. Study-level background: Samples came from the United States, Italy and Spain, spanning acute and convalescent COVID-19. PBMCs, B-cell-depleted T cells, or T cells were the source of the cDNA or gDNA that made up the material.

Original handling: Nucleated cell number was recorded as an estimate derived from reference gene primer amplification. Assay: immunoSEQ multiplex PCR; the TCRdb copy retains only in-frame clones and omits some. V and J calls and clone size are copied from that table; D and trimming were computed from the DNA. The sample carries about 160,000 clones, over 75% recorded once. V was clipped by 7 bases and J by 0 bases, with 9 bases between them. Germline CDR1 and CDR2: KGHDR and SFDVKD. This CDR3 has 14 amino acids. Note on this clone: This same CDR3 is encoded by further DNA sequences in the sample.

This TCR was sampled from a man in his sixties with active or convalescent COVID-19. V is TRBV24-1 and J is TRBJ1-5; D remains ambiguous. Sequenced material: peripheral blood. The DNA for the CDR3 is TGTGCCACCAGCTCTGAGTATAGCAATCAGCCCCAGCATTTT. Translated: CATSSEYSNQPQHF.